The next 30 T cell receptor beta chains were all read from a single sample in a study of Ad26.COV2.S vaccination and SARS-CoV-2 variants. Data came from immunoSEQ multiplex PCR; TCRdb stores just in-frame clones and leaves some out. The repertoire holds some 640,000 clones, with around 90% as singletons. Treatment described: over 15 received Ad26.COV2.S at low or high dose, single or two shots; several received placebo; per-sample allocation not given. It was on day 63 after the first vaccine or placebo injection that samples were taken. The sequencing here drew on peripheral blood, taken in a trial of Ad26.COV2.S vaccine versus placebo. These receptors were taken from a person between 18 and 65 years old who received the Ad26.COV2.S COVID-19 vaccine or a placebo.

This clone has only one observation. The V and J genes are TRBV10-1 and TRBJ1-1, with TRBD1 matching 12 bases. From germline, CDR1 is WNHNN and CDR2 SYGVQD (reference sequence). The CDR3 spans 16 residues. V lost 4 bases to trimming and J lost 1 base; unmatched junction nucleotides: 4. CDR3 in amino acids: CASSGGQGARNTEAFF. In DNA form, the CDR3 reads TGCGCCAGCAGTGGGGGACAGGGGGCCAGGAACACTGAAGCTTTCTTT.

The chain is built from TRBV6-4 and TRBJ1-1; no definite D call. V was trimmed by 2 bases and J by 5 bases, leaving 9 bases between them. The germline gives CDR1 MRHNA, CDR2 SNTAGT. CDR3 length equals 13 residues. The CDR3 DNA reads as TGTGCCAGCAGTGACGAGGAGGGTACTGAAGCTTTCTTT. Amino acid sequence: CASSDEEGTEAFF.

This clone was seen once. This sequence joins TRBV13 and TRBJ2-6; TRBD1 agrees at 10 bases. The junction had 10 bases not matched to a gene; V was cut back by 1 base and J by 1 base. CDR1 and CDR2 from the germline V gene are PRHDT and FYEKMQ (reference sequence). The CDR3 runs 20 residues. CDR3 residues: CASSLAPGTGEVSGANVLTF. CDR3 bases: TGTGCCAGCAGCTTAGCCCCGGGGACAGGGGAAGTGTCTGGGGCCAACGTCCTGACTTTC. The whole variable domain, filled in from reference TRBV13 and TRBJ2-6, reads AAGVIQSPRHLIKEKRETATLKCYPIPRHDTVYWYQQGPGQDPQFLISFYEKMQSDKGSIPDRFSAQQFSDYHSELNMSSLELGDSALYFCASSLAPGTGEVSGANVLTFGAGSRLTVL.

The chain carries TRBV10-3 and TRBJ2-3, with TRBD2 matching 8 bases. J lost 2 bases, V lost 11 bases, and 15 bases had no gene match. Germline values: CDR1 ENHRY, CDR2 SYGVKD. The CDR3 is 16 residues long. The CDR3 bases are TGTGCCTTGGGGGGCAGCGGGAGTGCGTCCACAGATACGCAGTATTTT. It specifies CALGGSGSASTDTQYF.

The chain links TRBV7-9 to TRBJ1-1; D might be TRBD1 (6 bases). V lost 1 base and J 2 bases, leaving 11 bases between the germline ends. This CDR3 is 15 amino acids long. Germline V CDR1 and CDR2: SEHNR, FQNEAQ (reference sequence). The CDR3 region is CASSLVGGVNTEAFF. The DNA for the CDR3 is TGTGCCAGCAGCTTAGTTGGGGGCGTCAACACTGAAGCTTTCTTT.

The V call is TRBV3-1 (or the pseudogene TRBV3-2), the J call TRBJ1-5, with D unclear. Germline CDR1 LGHDT, CDR2 YNNKEL (reference sequence). The CDR3 extends over 12 amino acids. The V and J ends lost 1 base and 5 bases respectively, with 3 bases between them. CDR3 nucleotides: TGTGCCAGCAGCCAAGGTTATCAGCCCCAGCATTTT. This gives the protein CASSQGYQPQHF.

The sample holds one count of this clone. The chain carries TRBV4-2 and TRBJ1-1; no definite D call. V lost 0 bases and J 8 bases, leaving 10 bases between the germline ends. This CDR3 is built from 13 residues. In germline, CDR1 is LGHNA, CDR2 YNFKEQ. As DNA, the CDR3 is TGTGCCAGCAGCCAAGATATGGGAAGAGAAGCTTTCTTT. This encodes CASSQDMGREAFF.

The CDR3 coding sequence is TGTGCCAGCGGAGTTGACATGAACACTGAAGCTTTCTTT. This codes for CASGVDMNTEAFF. The rearrangement joins TRBV6-4 to TRBJ1-1; D not resolved. Per the germline V gene, CDR1 is MRHNA and CDR2 is SNTAGT. The CDR3 is made up of 13 amino acids. Between the trimmed V and J ends, which lost 8 bases and 0 bases, there was a span of 10 bases.

This clone has just one count. The rearrangement uses TRBV5-4 and TRBJ2-3, with 13 bases matching TRBD2. V shed 4 bases and J 6 bases; nucleotides not matched to a gene: 8. Germline V gene data show CDR1 as SGHNT and CDR2 as YYREEE (reference sequence). The CDR3 consists of 16 residues. The CDR3 loop reads CASSPLLAGGPDTQYF. Written as DNA, the CDR3 is TGTGCCAGCAGCCCCTTACTAGCGGGGGGGCCGGATACGCAGTATTTT. The full variable domain, with the rest looked up from reference TRBV5-4 and TRBJ2-3, is ETGVTQSPTHLIKTRGQQVTLRCSSQSGHNTVSWYQQALGQGPQFIFQYYREEENGRGNFPPRFSGLQFPNYSSELNVNALELDDSALYLCASSPLLAGGPDTQYFGPGTRLTVL.

V and J are TRBV15 and TRBJ1-5; D not certain. V was shortened by 5 bases and J by 2 bases, with 10 bases between the two germline ends. The CDR3 consists of 14 residues. In germline, CDR1 is LNHNV, CDR2 YYDKDF (reference sequence). The CDR3, as DNA: TGTGCCACCAGCCCCGACCCCGGCAATCAGCCCCAGCATTTT. Protein sequence: CATSPDPGNQPQHF.

V gene TRBV30 combines with J gene TRBJ1-1; 12 bases map to TRBD1. Germline values: CDR1 GTSNPN, CDR2 SVGIG (reference sequence). After removal of 3 bases from V and 11 bases from J, the junction contained 7 bases not matched to a gene. The CDR3 is 13 residues long. CDR3: CAWRPGTGGQAFF. CDR3 bases: TGTGCCTGGAGGCCTGGGACAGGGGGCCAGGCTTTCTTT.

A remark on this clone: An end of the junction does not agree with germline; a read error may underlie this. The chain uses TRBV7-7 and TRBJ2-5; no reliable D call. This CDR3 has 13 amino acids. The germline gives CDR1 SSHAT, CDR2 FNYEAQ (reference sequence). CDR3 bases: TGTGCTAGCAGCATTGGGCGATTGGAGACCCAGTACTTC. This encodes CASSIGRLETQYF.

The chain carries TRBV4-1 and TRBJ2-1; unclear D gene. Trimming shortened V by 5 bases and J by 4 bases, and 21 bases separated the two germline ends. The germline gives CDR1 MGHRA, CDR2 YSYEKL. CDR3 length: 17 residues. CDR3 residues: CASSSTVHGPLYNEQFF. For the CDR3, the DNA is TGCGCCAGCAGCTCAACGGTCCATGGGCCATTATACAATGAGCAGTTCTTC.

The rearrangement joins TRBV27 to TRBJ2-7; 7 positions agree with TRBD1. J gave up 3 bases and V 5 bases, and 7 bases lay outside the gene matches. Looked up from germline, CDR1 is MNHEY and CDR2 is SMNVEV (reference sequence). The CDR3 has 14 residues. The CDR3 loop reads CASSPWDRIYEQYF. In DNA, the CDR3 is TGTGCCAGCAGTCCCTGGGACAGAATCTACGAGCAGTACTTC.

This clone was seen a single time. A much larger clonotype is one base distant, so this may be a read error. The CDR3 coding sequence is TGTGCCAGCAGCTTAAACAGCAATCAGCCCCAGCATTTT. It is translated as CASSLNSNQPQHF. This chain connects TRBV5-8 to TRBJ1-5; unclear D gene. Germline loops: CDR1 SGHTS, CDR2 YDEGEE. V was pared by 2 bases and J by 1 base, with 4 bases between. This CDR3 region has 13 residues.

This rearrangement joins TRBV11-1 to TRBJ2-1; 8 bases agree with TRBD2. The CDR3 covers 13 residues. V shed 10 bases, J shed 3 bases, and the junction held 5 bases outside the gene matches. CDR1 SGHAT and CDR2 FQDESV come from the germline V gene (reference sequence). The CDR3 spells CATSGTSYNEQFF. The CDR3 bases are TGTGCCACTTCCGGGACTAGCTACAATGAGCAGTTCTTC.

The chain employs TRBV10-3 and TRBJ2-7; 10 positions match TRBD1. CDR1 ENHRY and CDR2 SYGVKD come from the germline V gene. The CDR3 runs 16 residues. J was trimmed by 2 bases and V by 3 bases; bases with no gene match: 7. The CDR3 protein is CAISEVSGTGAYEQYF. The CDR3 nucleotides are TGTGCCATCAGTGAAGTTTCCGGGACAGGGGCCTACGAGCAGTACTTC.

The chain recombines TRBV27 with TRBJ1-5; D is unresolved. Trimming stripped 10 bases from V and 7 bases from J, with 17 bases between. Germline CDR1 and CDR2: MNHEY and SMNVEV (reference sequence). There are 13 residues in the CDR3. The CDR3 here is CATTSGSGQPQHF. The DNA for the CDR3 is TGTGCCACCACGTCCGGGTCGGGGCAGCCCCAGCATTTT.

The J gene is TRBJ1-6, the V gene TRBV6-5; D is unclear. Trimming removed 2 bases at V and 10 bases at J, with 12 bases between. The CDR3 covers 14 residues. Germline lookup yields CDR1 MNHEY and CDR2 SVGAGI. The CDR3 region is CASSYDQTESPLHF. CDR3 nucleotides: TGTGCCAGCAGTTACGATCAGACGGAATCACCCCTCCACTTT.

This clone was seen just once. This chain links TRBV5-1 with TRBJ2-2; 11 bases are shared with TRBD2. After removal of 4 bases from V and 8 bases from J, the junction contained 10 bases not matched to a gene. Germline CDR1 SGHRS, CDR2 YFSETQ. CDR3 length: 16 amino acids. The DNA of the CDR3 is TGCGCCAGCAGCATTGTTAGCGGGAGGGCCGGAGGGGAGCTGTTTTTT. This gives the protein CASSIVSGRAGGELFF.

V usage is TRBV15 and J usage is TRBJ1-6; 10 bases fit TRBD1. V was clipped by 1 base and J by 8 bases; unmatched bases: 2. Germline assignment: CDR1 LNHNV and CDR2 YYDKDF (reference sequence). The CDR3 has 15 residues. CDR3 nucleotide sequence: TGTGCCACCAGCAGAGGGACAGGGGGATATTCACCCCTCCACTTT. It specifies CATSRGTGGYSPLHF.

On this clone itself: Other DNA sequences of this sample code for an identical CDR3. V usage is TRBV6-5 and J usage is TRBJ2-5; 7 positions agree with TRBD1. The CDR3 has 15 amino acids. CDR1 MNHEY and CDR2 SVGAGI come from the germline V gene. The trim removed 3 bases at V and 1 base at J, leaving 5 bases unmatched. The CDR3 loop is CASSYSGTVQETQYF. The DNA of the CDR3 is TGTGCCAGCAGTTATTCTGGGACAGTCCAAGAGACCCAGTACTTC.

This chain joins TRBV10-3 and TRBJ2-7; 7 bases are shared with TRBD1. The CDR3 is made up of 13 amino acids. CDR1 ENHRY and CDR2 SYGVKD come from the germline V gene. The V gene end was trimmed by 10 bases and the J gene end by 1 base; junction bases not matched to a gene: 7. This CDR3 reads CASHPGQSYEQYF. The CDR3 bases are TGTGCCAGCCATCCGGGACAGTCCTACGAGCAGTACTTC.

V and J are TRBV24-1 and TRBJ2-3, with 7 bases aligning to TRBD2. This CDR3 spans 17 amino acids. The J segment lost 0 bases and the V segment lost 4 bases, leaving 9 bases of the junction unmatched. Germline V gene sequence: CDR1 KGHDR, CDR2 SFDVKD. The CDR3 region is CATSDITARESTDTQYF. The DNA for the CDR3 is TGTGCCACCAGTGACATCACAGCGCGGGAGAGCACAGATACGCAGTATTTT.

The gene calls are TRBV6-2 or TRBV6-3 and TRBJ2-7, with TRBD2 matching 13 bases. This CDR3 is 16 amino acids long. With V trimmed by 5 bases and J by 4 bases, 8 bases remained unmatched. Germline V gene sequence: CDR1 MNHEY, CDR2 SVGEGT. DNA of the CDR3: TGTGCCAGCAGTGACGGGACTAGCGGGAAGTCTTACGAGCAGTACTTC. Its translation is CASSDGTSGKSYEQYF.

This clone was recorded once. The V gene is TRBV10-3, the J gene TRBJ2-1, with 16 bases identical to TRBD2. The germline gives CDR1 ENHRY, CDR2 SYGVKD. V shed 11 bases, J shed 5 bases, and the junction held 9 bases outside the gene matches. The CDR3 covers 16 residues. The CDR3 DNA follows: TGTGCCTCCGGGACTAGCGGGGGGGCCTCTAACAATGAGCAGTTCTTC. This codes for CASGTSGGASNNEQFF.

This clone was counted only a few times. This chain uses TRBV25-1 with TRBJ2-6; no definite D call. Trimming pared 6 bases from V and 3 bases from J, leaving 12 bases between. This CDR3 has 15 amino acids. From germline, CDR1 is MGHDK and CDR2 SYGVNS. CDR3 region: CASSFSSGGANVLTF. CDR3 in DNA: TGTGCCAGCAGCTTTAGTTCTGGTGGGGCCAACGTCCTGACTTTC.

This chain joins TRBV18 and TRBJ2-3; D gene unclear. V was clipped by 2 bases and J by 0 bases, with 3 bases between them. Per germline, CDR1 KGHSH and CDR2 LQKENI. CDR3 length: 13 residues. For the CDR3, the DNA is TGTGCCAGCTCACCAGTGAGCACAGATACGCAGTATTTT. The encoded protein is CASSPVSTDTQYF.

A few counts support this clone. CDR3 residues: CASSPDRGSYGYTF. CDR3 DNA sequence: TGTGCCAGCAGTCCTGACAGGGGGTCCTATGGCTACACCTTC. The chain couples TRBV6-5 to TRBJ1-2; 9 bases agree with TRBD1. The CDR3 totals 14 residues. Germline V gene lookup returns CDR1 MNHEY and CDR2 SVGAGI. The trim removed 5 bases at V and 4 bases at J, leaving 5 bases unmatched.

The rearrangement uses TRBV14 and TRBJ2-6; D is undetermined. CDR3 size: 17 residues. Trimming pared 4 bases from V and 3 bases from J, leaving 16 bases between. The germline V gene has CDR1 SGHDN and CDR2 FVKESK. The CDR3 DNA sequence: TGTGCCAGCAGCCCATCCATGGGTCCCGGTGGGGCCAACGTCCTGACTTTC. It yields the protein CASSPSMGPGGANVLTF.